The 7 T cell receptor beta chains listed next were all sequenced from one sample in a study of T cell repertoires in cytomegalovirus infection. One entry per CDR3 protein, called by TCRdb with MiXCR from the reads. In the table there are tens of thousands of distinct CDR3 sequences, 40% to 50% of which are singletons. The antigens of these receptors remain unknown. The source was CD8+ T cells from cultured PBMCs, collected from culture after CMV antigen stimulation. These receptors were collected from a human donor in good health (CMV status not recorded). Some clones in this sample may be carry-over from other donors' samples.

This clonotype has only a few counts. The chain has TRBV27 and TRBJ2-4; D might be TRBD2 (5 bases). Germline V CDR1 and CDR2: MNHEY, SMNVEV (reference sequence). This CDR3 is 14 amino acids long. The V and J ends lost 6 bases and 0 bases respectively, with 9 bases between them. DNA of the CDR3: TGTGCCAGCAGCGTAGCGTCAGCCAAAAACATTCAGTACTTC. Encoded protein: CASSVASAKNIQYF.

The sample holds a few counts of this clonotype. This chain joins TRBV12-3 or TRBV12-4 and TRBJ2-3; perhaps D is TRBD1 or TRBD2 (5 bases each). The CDR3 has 10 amino acids. Trimming removed 8 bases at V and 8 bases at J, with 8 bases between. The CDR3 sequence is CASPRGTQYF. CDR3 in DNA: TGTGCCAGCCCGAGGGGTACGCAGTATTTT.

A note on this clonotype: The junction departs from the called germline gene at one end, perhaps through a read error. This sequence joins TRBV7-2 and TRBJ2-1; 7 bases fit TRBD1. The CDR3 sequence is 14 residues long. CDR1 and CDR2 (germline): SGHTA, FQGNSA. The CDR3 coding sequence is TGTGCTAGCAGCTTGGGACAGTGGGTCGGTGAGCAGTTCTTC. Translating it yields CASSLGQWVGEQFF.

The CDR3 DNA is TGTGCCAGCAGCTTGGAGCCGGACAAATATTCACCCCTCCACTTT. This gives the protein CASSLEPDKYSPLHF. The V call is TRBV5-4, the J call TRBJ1-6; D is possibly TRBD1 (5 bases). The germline V gene encodes CDR1 SGHNT and CDR2 YYREEE (reference sequence). V gave up 0 bases and J gave up 8 bases, with 12 bases separating them. The CDR3 contains 15 residues.

The V gene is TRBV19, the J gene TRBJ2-2; D possibly corresponds to TRBD2 (5 bases). The germline V gene encodes CDR1 LNHDA and CDR2 SQIVND (reference sequence). Trimming took 0 bases from V and 6 from J, leaving 17 bases between them. The CDR3 runs to 17 residues. DNA for the CDR3: TGTGCCAGTAGTATAGATCAGCTGAGCCGGGGTGCCGGGGAGCTGTTTTTT. It translates to CASSIDQLSRGAGELFF.

The V and J genes are TRBV11-2 and TRBJ2-7, with D perhaps matching TRBD1 (5 bases). Germline V gene data show CDR1 as SGHAT and CDR2 as FQNNGV. V was clipped by 4 bases and J by 0 bases, with 10 bases between them. The CDR3 is made up of 14 amino acids. CDR3: CASSSWTLSYEQYF. In DNA form, the CDR3 reads TGTGCCAGCAGCTCTTGGACACTCTCCTACGAGCAGTACTTC.

CDR3 loop: CATRPGTTHYEQFF. CDR3 nucleotides: TGTGCCACCCGCCCTGGGACAACTCACTATGAGCAGTTCTTC. The V gene is TRBV28, the J gene TRBJ2-1; maybe TRBD1 (6 bases). Trimming left V 10 bases short and J 8 bases short, with 21 bases between. From germline, CDR1 is MDHEN and CDR2 SYDVKM. The CDR3 loop spans 14 amino acids. The full variable domain, in which reference TRBV28 and TRBJ2-1 provide the parts outside the CDR3, is DVKVTQSSRYLVKRTGEKVFLECVQDMDHENMFWYRQDPGLGLRLIYFSYDVKMKEKGDIPEGYSVSREKKERFSLILESASTNQTSMYLCATRPGTTHYEQFFGPGTRLTVL.